This T cell receptor beta chain is drawn from a study of beta chain features in type 1 diabetes. It was via CD45RO/CCR7/CD25/CD127/CD95/CD27 that CD4+ naive, central memory, regulatory and stem cell-like memory cells were sorted. Expressed TCRB transcripts were sequenced because the isolated RNA had all been reverse transcribed beforehand. TCRdb's copy holds only in-frame clones and misses some; the assay was immunoSEQ multiplex PCR. Here the sample spans under 250,000 clones, 25% to 30% being singletons. This clone was seen more than once but under ten times. Germline-derived CDR1 and CDR2 are SGHAT and FQNNGV. V lost 3 bases and J 0 bases, leaving 13 bases between the germline ends. The CDR3 runs 16 residues.

Sequenced: central memory CD4+ T cells from blood. The chain links TRBV11-2 to TRBJ2-3; maybe TRBD2 (6 bases). This TCR came from a man aged 25 to 40 in good health. CDR3 DNA sequence: TGTGCCAGCAGCTTGAAAATTAGCGGTAGCACAGATACGCAGTATTTT. This codes for CASSLKISGSTDTQYF.